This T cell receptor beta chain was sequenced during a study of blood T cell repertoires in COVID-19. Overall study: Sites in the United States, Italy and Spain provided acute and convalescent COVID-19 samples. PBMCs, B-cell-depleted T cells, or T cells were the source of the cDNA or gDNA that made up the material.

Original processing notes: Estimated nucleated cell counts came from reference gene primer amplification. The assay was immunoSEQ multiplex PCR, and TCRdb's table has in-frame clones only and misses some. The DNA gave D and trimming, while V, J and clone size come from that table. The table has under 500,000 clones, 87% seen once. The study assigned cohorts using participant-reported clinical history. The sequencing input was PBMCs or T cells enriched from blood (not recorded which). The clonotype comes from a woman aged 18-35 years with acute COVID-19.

The CDR3 DNA follows: TGTGCCAGCAGCTTAGAGCGGGGCTCGTGGTTCTTC. This codes for CASSLERGSWFF. The rearrangement links TRBV7-9 to TRBJ2-1, with 7 bases fitting TRBD2. CDR1 is SEHNR and CDR2 is FQNEAQ in the germline V gene (reference sequence). The CDR3 is 12 residues long. V gave up 1 base and J gave up 15 bases; unmatched junction bases: 6. Together with reference TRBV7-9 and TRBJ2-1, the CDR3 gives the full variable domain: DTGVSQNPRHKITKRGQNVTFRCDPISEHNRLYWYRQTLGQGPEFLTYFQNEAQLEKSRLLSDRFSAERPKGSFSTLEIQRTEQGDSAMYLCASSLERGSWFFGPGTRLTVL.